The sequence of this T cell receptor beta chain was determined in a study of chemoradiotherapy in HPV16-positive cancers. A word on this clone: Its specificity is not known.

Repeated repertoire sampling spanned the course of chemoradiotherapy. The assay was immunoSEQ multiplex PCR, and TCRdb's table has in-frame clones only and misses some. The sample carries about 30,000 clones, 75% to 90% recorded once. Overall study results and limits: Functional assays defining HPV-specific T cells used only a couple of HPV16-positive patients. Candidate HPV-specific clones and E7-related TCR motifs grew in tumor during treatment.

This sequence was found in a human donor with HPV-associated anogenital cancer. The sample was blood, taken from a patient who underwent chemoradiotherapy.

The CDR3 DNA reads as TGTGCCAGCAGCTTGCGGGACAGGGGAAAGTTTGATGAGCAGTTCTTC. Translated: CASSLRDRGKFDEQFF. This chain links TRBV5-6 with TRBJ2-1; 10 bases line up with TRBD1. The CDR3 length is 16 residues. V lost 1 base and J lost 8; bases outside the gene matches: 9. Germline CDR1 reads SGHDT; CDR2 reads YYEEEE.